This T cell receptor (beta chain) was observed in a study of CD8+CD57+ T cells in acquired aplastic anemia. For the study at large: The study obtained an average of around 3.4 ug of DNA from sorted CD4+ and CD8+ cells.

Worth noting for this clonotype: Its specificity is not known. One junction end does not reproduce the germline sequence, and a read error may be involved.

Whole-study results and caveats: Patients and controls had CD8+ Simpson's diversity values that were not significantly distinct.

The sequenced patients had an expansion of CD8+CD57+ cells seen by flow cytometry. Patients, without exception, had severe acquired aplastic anemia. Therapy had not been given to patients before blood sampling. CDR1 DFQATT and CDR2 SNEGSKA come from the germline V gene (reference sequence). The CDR3 has 14 residues. It was genomic DNA that served as the template for profiling TCR beta VDJ and CDR3. TCRdb re-analysed the reads in MiXCR, keeping a single row per CDR3 protein. The sample has roughly 250,000 distinct CDR3 sequences, 70% to 85% seen once. Sequenced sample: sorted CD4+, CD8+, or CD8+CD57+ T cells (not recorded which) from PBMCs. The chain couples TRBV20-1 to TRBJ1-1, with no clear D. This TCR was recovered from a human donor with aplastic anemia. CDR3 sequence: CSARDLAVNTEASF. Here the CDR3 DNA reads TGCAGTGCTAGAGACCTGGCAGTGAACACTGAAGCTTCCTTT.